Sequencing of this TCR beta chain was carried out in a study of blood T cells in healthy people across ages. Findings and limits, study-wide: It was held that the diversity estimates obtained from one million T cells were underestimates. The long-lived group displayed more naive CD4+ cells, plus higher diversity, than the aged donors did.

Together with a sample-barcoded 5' primer, a J-beta primer mix was included in a second PCR lasting about 7 to 11 cycles. From the 5' RACE reads, TCRdb called clonotypes with MiXCR, one entry per CDR3 protein. The table has about 1.4 million distinct CDR3 sequences, approximately 59% seen once; the top ten hold roughly 7%. This clonotype was recorded once. Antigen unknown. Per the germline V gene, CDR1 is SEHNR and CDR2 is FQNEAQ (reference sequence). The CDR3 runs to 15 residues. V trimming: 1 base; J trimming: 6 bases; junction bases outside the gene matches: 4. Researchers report isolating at least 7 million PBMCs per sample.

V and J are TRBV7-9 and TRBJ1-2, with TRBD1 identical over 11 bases. The sequence was collected from a man aged 18 to 29 in good health. The sample consisted of blood. CDR3 in DNA: TGTGCCAGCAGCTTAGTCCCGGACAGGGGGCATGGCTACACCTTC. Protein: CASSLVPDRGHGYTF.